This T cell receptor (beta chain) was captured in a study of post-analysis software for immune sequencing data. Unique molecular identifiers were carried by the TCR beta cDNA libraries. Each CDR3 protein gets one entry after TCRdb re-called the PCR reads with MiXCR. The sample records roughly 730,000 distinct CDR3 sequences, 25% to 30% being singletons. Material for sequencing was blood. This TCR derives from a girl aged 5-17 years with multiple sclerosis.

The CDR3, as DNA: TGTGCCAGCAGTTTCCTCTCGGGGCGTCAGCCCCAGCATTTT. It specifies CASSFLSGRQPQHF. The V and J genes are TRBV28 and TRBJ1-5; D possibly corresponds to TRBD1 (5 bases). CDR1 MDHEN and CDR2 SYDVKM come from the germline V gene. Deletions cut 3 bases from V and 6 bases from J, with 12 bases between. The CDR3 length is 14 residues.